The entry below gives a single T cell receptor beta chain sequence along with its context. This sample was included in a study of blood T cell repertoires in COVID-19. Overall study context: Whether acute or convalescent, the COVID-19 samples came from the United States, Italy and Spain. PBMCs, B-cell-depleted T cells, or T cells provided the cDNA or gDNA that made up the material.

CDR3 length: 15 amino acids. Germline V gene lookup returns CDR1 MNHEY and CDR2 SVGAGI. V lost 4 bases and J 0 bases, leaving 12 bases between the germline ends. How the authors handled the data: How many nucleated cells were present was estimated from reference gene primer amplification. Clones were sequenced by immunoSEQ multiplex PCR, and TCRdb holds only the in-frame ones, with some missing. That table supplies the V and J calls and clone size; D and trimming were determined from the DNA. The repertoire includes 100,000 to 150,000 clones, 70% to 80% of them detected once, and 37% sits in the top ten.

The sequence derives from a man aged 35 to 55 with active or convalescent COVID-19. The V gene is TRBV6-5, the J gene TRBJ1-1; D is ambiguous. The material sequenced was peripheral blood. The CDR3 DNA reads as TGTGCCAGCAGTTCCCCGGCAGGATTGAACACTGAAGCTTTCTTT. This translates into CASSSPAGLNTEAFF.